This T cell receptor (beta chain) originates from a study of blood T cell repertoires in COVID-19. Whole-study context: Samples representing acute and convalescent COVID-19 were sourced from the United States, Italy and Spain.

The trim removed 8 bases at V and 10 bases at J, leaving 10 bases unmatched. The CDR3 runs 14 residues. Per germline, CDR1 LGHDT and CDR2 YNNKEL (reference sequence). Authors' analysis steps: For nucleated cells, counts were estimated from reference gene primer amplification. The protocol was immunoSEQ multiplex PCR, while the TCRdb copy is restricted to in-frame clones and leaves out a portion. V, J and clone size are those of that table, while D and trimming were read from the DNA. The sample has a few hundred thousand clones; around 80% are singletons. This clone was detected only a few times. V gene TRBV3-1 (or the pseudogene TRBV3-2) combines with J gene TRBJ2-1; 11 bases are shared with TRBD2. The receptor was isolated from a woman aged 45-65 years with acute or convalescent COVID-19. Sequencing input: peripheral blood. This CDR3 reads CASGPLAGGREQFF. CDR3 in DNA: TGTGCCAGCGGGCCGCTAGCGGGGGGAAGGGAGCAGTTCTTC.